This is a list of T cell receptor beta chains from one sample in a study of blood T cell repertoires in COVID-19. Sequencing was performed with immunoSEQ multiplex PCR; in TCRdb, only in-frame clones are kept and a portion is missing. The top ten clones hold under 5% of a sample with 150,000 to 200,000 clones, 88% of them seen once. The sequencing input was peripheral blood. Receptors were obtained from a human donor in a cohort sampled during active COVID-19. Each CDR3 is given with its conserved first and last residue. D genes are given only for firm matches. Clone size is shown for a subset of rows, as once, few, many or a class of expanded clone.

D gene	clone size	J gene	V gene	CDR3 DNA	CDR3 protein
TRBD1	.	TRBJ2-5	TRBV11-3	TGTGCCAGCAGCTTAGGGGCCGGGACAGAAGAGACCCAGTACTTC	CASSLGAGTEETQYF
.	.	TRBJ1-1	TRBV13	TGTGCCAGCAGCACCCAGGTGAACACTGAAGCTTTCTTT	CASSTQVNTEAFF
TRBD2	.	TRBJ2-3	TRBV7-8	TGTGCCAGCAGCTTAAGCGGCGGGAGGGCCACAGATACGCAGTATTTT	CASSLSGGRATDTQYF
TRBD2	.	TRBJ2-3	TRBV6-8	TGTGCCAGCAGTTACTCGACTGATGGGGGGGAGACTAGAACAGATACGCAGTATTTT	CASSYSTDGGETRTDTQYF
.	once	TRBJ1-1	TRBV4-2	TGTGCCAGCAGCCAACCAACAGGGAACACTGAAGCTTTCTTT	CASSQPTGNTEAFF
.	once	TRBJ2-7	TRBV9	TGTGCCAGCAGCAAACGGGACACCGACTACGAGCAGTACTTC	CASSKRDTDYEQYF
TRBD2	.	TRBJ2-7	TRBV30	TGTGCCTGGAGTCCTAGCGGGAATTCCCGGAGGTACGAGCAGTACTTC	CAWSPSGNSRRYEQYF
TRBD2	.	TRBJ2-2	TRBV5-4	TGTGCCAGCAGCTTAGCGGGGGCCAACACCGGGGAGCTGTTTTTT	CASSLAGANTGELFF
.	.	TRBJ1-4	TRBV5-1	TGCGCCAGCAGCCTGGGGGGCCCTAATGAAAAACTGTTTTTT	CASSLGGPNEKLFF
.	once	TRBJ1-1	TRBV20-1	TGCAGTGCTAGTAGTGATTGGGCGAGGGCGTACACTGAAGCTTTCTTT	CSASSDWARAYTEAFF
.	.	TRBJ2-5	TRBV3-1/TRBV3-2	TGTGCCAGCAGCCGGGACTCGTACCAAGAGACCCAGTACTTC	CASSRDSYQETQYF
.	.	TRBJ1-5	TRBV5-1	TGCGCCAGCAGCTTAGAAGGGGGCAATCAGCCCCAGCATTTT	CASSLEGGNQPQHF
.	.	TRBJ1-5	TRBV2	TGTGCCAGCAGTGATCAGGGGCGTGACAATCAGCCCCAGCATTTT	CASSDQGRDNQPQHF
.	.	TRBJ1-1	TRBV2	TGTGCCAGCAGTGAAGGACACAGGGCTAACACTGAAGCTTTCTTT	CASSEGHRANTEAFF
.	.	TRBJ2-7	TRBV5-8	TGTGCCAGCAGCTCCGGCGACAGGAGGAACGAGCAGTACTTC	CASSSGDRRNEQYF
.	.	TRBJ2-5	TRBV21-1	TGTGCCAGCAGCAAACCTACGAAGACCCAGTACTTC	CASSKPTKTQYF